This T cell receptor beta chain was found in a study of regulatory T cells. Regulatory (CD25-high CD127-low) and conventional (CD25-low CD127-high) CD4+ T cells were sorted separately. A note on this clone: Its antigen is currently unknown.

Germline CDR1 is MGHRA and CDR2 is YSYEKL. V dropped 0 bases and J dropped 0 bases, with 13 bases sitting between them. CDR3 length: 17 residues. The PCR used 52 TRBV and 13 TRBJ primers. Method: immunoSEQ multiplex PCR; TCRdb's copy keeps in-frame clones and lacks some. Among 25,000 to 35,000 clones, roughly 90% were seen once, and the ten largest hold approximately 1.5%. General study results and limits: In CD3G-deficient patients, conventional CD4+ T cells were enriched for hydrophobic CDR3 residues at positions 6 and 7.

The V gene is TRBV4-1, the J gene TRBJ2-3, with D perhaps given as TRBD1 or TRBD2 (5 bases each). The TCR sequence derives from a person under 35 with CD3G deficiency. Input material: conventional CD4+ T cells sorted from blood. CDR3 sequence (DNA): TGCGCCAGCAGCCAAGATCGGTGGGGGTCTAGCACAGATACGCAGTATTTT. Translating gives CASSQDRWGSSTDTQYF.